What follows are 22 T cell receptor beta chains derived from one specimen sequenced in a study of T cell responses to AZD1222 COVID-19 vaccine. Using immunoSEQ multiplex PCR, the repertoire was profiled, and TCRdb retains in-frame clones only, with some absent. The table lists over 100,000 clones, approximately 87% of them singletons, with around 4.5% in the top ten. This sample comprised peripheral blood, obtained 28 days after the second AZD1222 dose. These receptors originate from an adult who received the AZD1222 COVID-19 vaccine.

The chain is built from TRBV6-1 and TRBJ1-4, with no clear D. Between the trimmed V and J ends, which lost 3 bases and 7 bases, there was a span of 9 bases. Germline-derived CDR1 and CDR2 are MNHNS and SASEGT. The length of the CDR3 is 13 residues. The CDR3 here is CASSDNLGEKLFF. The CDR3 nucleotides are TGTGCCAGCAGTGACAATTTGGGTGAAAAACTGTTTTTT.

The gene calls are TRBV11-2 and TRBJ2-7, with 16 bases identical to TRBD2. The V gene end was trimmed by 5 bases and the J gene end by 5 bases; junction bases not matched to a gene: 12. CDR1 SGHAT and CDR2 FQNNGV come from the germline V gene. The CDR3 length is 18 residues. CDR3 residues: CASSQSPGTSGGADEQYF. CDR3 sequence (DNA): TGTGCCAGCAGCCAATCTCCAGGGACTAGCGGGGGGGCCGACGAGCAGTACTTC. The full variable domain, its missing parts supplied by reference TRBV11-2 and TRBJ2-7, is EAGVAQSPRYKIIEKRQSVAFWCNPISGHATLYWYQQILGQGPKLLIQFQNNGVVDDSQLPKDRFSAERLKGVDSTLKIQPAKLEDSAVYLCASSQSPGTSGGADEQYFGPGTRLTVT.

This CDR3 reads CASSLARDSKKFF. CDR3 DNA: TGTGCCAGCAGCTTAGCACGGGACAGTAAAAAGTTCTTC. The chain is built from TRBV7-2 and TRBJ2-1; the match to TRBD1 covers 7 bases. After removal of 0 bases from V and 14 bases from J, the junction contained 7 bases not matched to a gene. Germline loops: CDR1 SGHTA, CDR2 FQGNSA. The CDR3 extends over 13 amino acids.

The CDR3 region is CSVMTGPNQPQHF. Written as DNA, the CDR3 is TGCAGCGTGATGACAGGGCCCAATCAGCCCCAGCATTTT. The J gene is TRBJ1-5, the V gene TRBV29-1, with TRBD1 matching over 7 bases. V dropped 6 bases and J dropped 3; count of bases not matched to a gene: 5. Germline V CDR1 and CDR2: SQVTM, ANQGSEA. The CDR3 runs 13 residues.

The genes are TRBV14 and TRBJ1-5; 7 bases fit TRBD1. This CDR3 contains 13 residues. The germline CDR1 and CDR2 sequences are SGHDN and FVKESK. V lost 1 base, J lost 11 bases, and 5 bases stayed unmatched. The CDR3 DNA follows: TGTGCCAGCAGCCAAGCAGGGGGATCGGCCCAGCATTTT. It codes for CASSQAGGSAQHF.

This sequence joins TRBV7-3 and TRBJ1-2, with D uncertain. Germline V gene sequence: CDR1 SGHTA, CDR2 FQGTGA. CDR3 size: 15 residues. The V gene lost 3 bases and the J gene lost 8 bases, with 19 bases spanning the gap. The CDR3 loop reads CASSFREVPVLGYTF. In DNA form, the CDR3 reads TGTGCCAGCAGCTTTCGGGAAGTCCCCGTTTTGGGCTACACCTTC.

This chain connects TRBV6-5 to TRBJ1-3; 7 bases fit TRBD1. The CDR3 covers 15 residues. Germline loops: CDR1 MNHEY, CDR2 SVGAGI. J was trimmed by 3 bases and V by 2 bases; bases with no gene match: 4. The CDR3 DNA sequence: TGTGCCAGCAGTTACCAGGGACAGCTTGGAAACACCATATATTTT. Protein product: CASSYQGQLGNTIYF.

The genes are TRBV19 and TRBJ1-1, with a possible D match to TRBD1 (6 bases). This CDR3 region has 15 residues. CDR1 and CDR2 from the germline V gene are LNHDA and SQIVND (reference sequence). V shed 5 bases and J shed 2 bases, with 15 bases lying between them. This CDR3 reads CASSVVGTPNTEAFF. CDR3 DNA sequence: TGTGCCAGTAGTGTCGTTGGGACACCCAACACTGAAGCTTTCTTT.

The V call is TRBV7-2, the J call TRBJ1-2; D gene uncertain. Germline CDR1 is SGHTA and CDR2 is FQGNSA. CDR3 length equals 14 residues. Trimming took off 1 base at V and 6 bases at J, with 12 bases between the two ends. The CDR3 nucleotides are TGTGCCAGCAGCTTAGACGGAAGGAACGATGGCTACACCTTC. It encodes CASSLDGRNDGYTF.

The CDR3 DNA sequence: TGTGCCACCAGTGATTTAAGGTTGTCCGGGCAGTACTTC. This encodes CATSDLRLSGQYF. The chain has TRBV24-1 and TRBJ2-7; D is unresolved. Germline V lookup: CDR1 KGHDR, CDR2 SFDVKD. Trimming stripped 1 base from V and 9 bases from J, with 12 bases between. This CDR3 has 13 residues.

This sequence joins TRBV4-3 and TRBJ2-2; TRBD2 aligns across 12 bases. V lost 1 base and J lost 3; bases outside the gene matches: 3. CDR1 and CDR2 from the germline V gene are LGHNA and YSLEER. This CDR3 is 17 amino acids long. CDR3 in DNA: TGCGCCAGCAGCCAAGCACTAGCGGGAGGAGACACCGGGGAGCTGTTTTTT. Its protein product is CASSQALAGGDTGELFF.

Only a few counts were recorded for this clone. This chain joins TRBV9 and TRBJ1-6; no clear D gene. This CDR3 is built from 13 residues. Germline V lookup: CDR1 SGDLS, CDR2 YYNGEE. The ends were cut back, 0 bases at V and 8 bases at J, with 6 bases in the middle. DNA of the CDR3: TGTGCCAGCAGCGTAGCTGTGGATTCACCCCTCCACTTT. It translates to CASSVAVDSPLHF.

The gene calls are TRBV7-2 and TRBJ2-3, with D possibly matching TRBD1 (5 bases). The CDR3 totals 14 residues. CDR1 and CDR2 (germline): SGHTA, FQGNSA. V was shortened by 3 bases and J by 0 bases, with 7 bases between the two germline ends. CDR3 DNA: TGTGCCAGCAGCTTCAGGGCTAGCACAGATACGCAGTATTTT. Translating it yields CASSFRASTDTQYF.

J is TRBJ2-7 and V is TRBV28; TRBD2 matches 10 bases. In germline, CDR1 is MDHEN, CDR2 SYDVKM. V trimming: 3 bases; J trimming: 2 bases; junction bases outside the gene matches: 7. The CDR3 runs 16 residues. CDR3 DNA: TGTGCCAGCAGTTTGAGTAAGCGGGAGGGCACCTACGAGCAGTACTTC. As protein: CASSLSKREGTYEQYF.

The chain couples TRBV5-3 to TRBJ2-1; D is ambiguous. TRBV5-3 is given ORF status, its function remaining uncertain. Trimming took 3 bases from V and 4 from J, leaving 11 bases between them. The CDR3 length is 14 residues. The chain's CDR3 is CARSSAKFYNEQFF. In nucleotides, the CDR3 is TGTGCCAGAAGCTCGGCTAAATTTTACAATGAGCAGTTCTTC.

The rearrangement uses TRBV18 and TRBJ1-4; D perhaps matches TRBD1 (6 bases). The CDR3 covers 15 residues. CDR1 and CDR2 from the germline V gene are KGHSH and LQKENI. V was clipped by 1 base and J by 6 bases, with 12 bases between them. CDR3 sequence (DNA): TGTGCCAGCTCACCACGGAGTAGGGGGGATGAAAAACTGTTTTTT. It yields the protein CASSPRSRGDEKLFF.

The chain is built from TRBV30 and TRBJ1-3; D is ambiguous. The CDR3 contains 14 residues. V was clipped by 2 bases and J by 0 bases, with 8 bases between them. CDR1 is GTSNPN and CDR2 is SVGIG in the germline V gene (reference sequence). The DNA of the CDR3 is TGTGCCTGGAGTCAATATGGCTCTGGAAACACCATATATTTT. It translates to CAWSQYGSGNTIYF.

The chain employs TRBV6-4 and TRBJ1-6; D ambiguous. The germline V and J ends were trimmed by 3 bases and 0 bases, with 15 bases remaining between them. Germline CDR1 and CDR2: MRHNA and SNTAGT. CDR3 length: 18 amino acids. CDR3 bases: TGTGCCAGCAGTGATCAACTTATTGGAAGCTCCTATAATTCACCCCTCCACTTT. Protein sequence: CASSDQLIGSSYNSPLHF.

The V and J genes are TRBV23-1 and TRBJ2-7; 7 bases align to TRBD2. TRBV23-1 is an ORF; its function is uncertain. V dropped 8 bases and J dropped 0; count of bases not matched to a gene: 7. The CDR3 contains 14 residues. Here the CDR3 DNA reads TGCGCCAGCGGCTGCGGGAGCAGCTCCTACGAGCAGTACTTC. Protein: CASGCGSSSYEQYF.

The chain links TRBV9 to TRBJ1-3; D is unresolved. CDR1 and CDR2 from the germline V gene are SGDLS and YYNGEE. Trimming stripped 0 bases from V and 3 bases from J, with 13 bases between. This CDR3 has 16 residues. CDR3 in amino acids: CASSVGQSIGGNTIYF. CDR3 bases: TGTGCCAGCAGCGTAGGTCAGTCTATAGGTGGAAACACCATATATTTT.

This chain connects TRBV5-6 to TRBJ1-6; D gene unclear. Germline CDR1 reads SGHDT; CDR2 reads YYEEEE. CDR3 length: 14 residues. Trimming took 4 bases from V and 7 from J, leaving 12 bases between them. The CDR3 DNA reads TGTGCCAGCAGCCCAGACCGAACCAATTCACCCCTCCACTTT. This translates into CASSPDRTNSPLHF.

The V gene is TRBV7-9, the J gene TRBJ1-6; 7 positions match TRBD1. Germline lookup yields CDR1 SEHNR and CDR2 FQNEAQ (reference sequence). Trimming took 5 bases from V and 6 from J; bases not matched to a gene: 13. The CDR3 is 17 amino acids. The CDR3 region is CASSPGTRTGSNSPLHF. CDR3 nucleotide sequence: TGTGCCAGCAGCCCCGGGACCCGGACAGGCTCTAATTCACCCCTCCACTTT.